This TCR beta chain was retrieved from a study of CD8+ T cells in alopecia areata. Study as a whole: A regimen of oral tofacitinib, 5 to 10 mg twice daily, was given to treated patients. Study-level results: Clonality in lesional scalp, especially alopecia totalis/universalis, exceeded that of normal scalp.

Concerning this clone itself: Its antigen is currently unknown.

Documented treatment: oral pan-JAK inhibitor, 5-10 mg twice daily. TCR sequencing used cDNA made by reverse transcription of extracted RNA. TCRdb keeps only in-frame clones here, not all; method: immunoSEQ multiplex PCR. The data show fewer than 150,000 clones, about four fifths seen once. V was cut by 10 bases and J by 8 bases, with 23 bases left in between. Germline assignment: CDR1 MGHDK and CDR2 SYGVNS. The CDR3 consists of 15 residues. The sequenced sample was CD8+ T cells sorted from blood, obtained at week 4, from a patient treated with tofacitinib. The sequence was obtained from a human donor with alopecia areata. The chain links TRBV25-1 to TRBJ2-2; the D gene is possibly TRBD1 (5 bases). The CDR3 sequence: CATPKGAGFRGELFF. CDR3 in DNA: TGTGCCACCCCGAAGGGTGCAGGGTTTCGTGGGGAGCTGTTTTTT.